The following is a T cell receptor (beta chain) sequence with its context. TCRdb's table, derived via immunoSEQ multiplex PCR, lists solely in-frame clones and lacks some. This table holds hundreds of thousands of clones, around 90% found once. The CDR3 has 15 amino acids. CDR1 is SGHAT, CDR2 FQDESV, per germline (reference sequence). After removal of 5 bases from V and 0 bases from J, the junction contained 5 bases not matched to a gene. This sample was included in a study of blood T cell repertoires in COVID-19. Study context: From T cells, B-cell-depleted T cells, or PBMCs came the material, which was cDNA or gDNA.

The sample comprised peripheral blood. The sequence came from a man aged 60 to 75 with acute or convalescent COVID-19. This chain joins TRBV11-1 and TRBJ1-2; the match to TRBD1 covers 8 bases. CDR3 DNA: TGTGCCAGCAGCCCCCGGACAGGGCCTAACTATGGCTACACCTTC. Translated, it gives CASSPRTGPNYGYTF.